These 6 T cell receptor beta chains were all obtained from the same sample, sequenced in a study of blood T cell repertoires in COVID-19. Only in-frame clones appear in the TCRdb table, and some are missing; sequencing was by immunoSEQ multiplex PCR. Here the sample spans over 300,000 clones, approximately 88% being singletons. The specimen was peripheral blood. All receptors derive from a man between 18 and 35 years old who had recovered from COVID-19.

The chain combines TRBV24-1 with TRBJ2-2; D is unclear. CDR3 length: 13 residues. V was shortened by 5 bases and J by 1 base, with 4 bases between the two germline ends. Per germline, CDR1 KGHDR and CDR2 SFDVKD. In DNA, the CDR3 is TGTGCCACCAGTGCACAGAACACCGGGGAGCTGTTTTTT. Amino acids: CATSAQNTGELFF.

The rearrangement joins TRBV6-5 to TRBJ1-1; 8 bases are shared with TRBD1. The CDR3 runs to 15 residues. Germline V gene data show CDR1 as MNHEY and CDR2 as SVGAGI. Trimming at V came to 0 bases and at J to 5 bases, leaving 5 bases not matched to a gene. The CDR3 sequence is CASSYSSGGLTEAFF. Written as DNA, the CDR3 is TGTGCCAGCAGTTACTCGTCAGGGGGCCTAACTGAAGCTTTCTTT.

The chain has TRBV5-5 and TRBJ2-5; the D gene is possibly TRBD1 (7 bases). Trimming took off 0 bases at V and 5 bases at J, with 14 bases between the two ends. CDR3 size: 15 residues. CDR1 is SGHKS, CDR2 YYEKEE, per germline (reference sequence). As DNA, the CDR3 is TGTGCCAGCAGCTTGGACAGGGGAGGAATGGAGACCCAGTACTTC. Translating gives CASSLDRGGMETQYF. Complete variable domain (other parts from reference TRBV5-5 and TRBJ2-5): DAGVTQSPTHLIKTRGQQVTLRCSPISGHKSVSWYQQVLGQGPQFIFQYYEKEERGRGNFPDRFSARQFPNYSSELNVNALLLGDSALYLCASSLDRGGMETQYFGPGTRLLVL.

This sequence joins TRBV27 and TRBJ1-5; D is unresolved. This CDR3 region has 13 residues. The V and J ends lost 2 bases and 6 bases respectively, with 8 bases between them. Per the germline V gene, CDR1 is MNHEY and CDR2 is SMNVEV (reference sequence). DNA of the CDR3: TGTGCCAGCAGTTTAGGTAGTGGTCAGCCCCAGCATTTT. Protein sequence: CASSLGSGQPQHF.

This chain connects TRBV3-1 (or the pseudogene TRBV3-2) to TRBJ1-2; no firm D call. The ends were cut back, 1 base at V and 2 bases at J, with 8 bases in the middle. Looked up from germline, CDR1 is LGHDT and CDR2 is YNNKEL (reference sequence). There are 14 residues in the CDR3. The CDR3 sequence is CASSQGGWNYGYTF. The DNA of the CDR3 is TGTGCCAGCAGCCAAGGCGGTTGGAACTATGGCTACACCTTC.

J is TRBJ1-6 and V is TRBV7-8; TRBD1 matches at 9 bases. V was pared by 2 bases and J by 10 bases, with 3 bases of the junction left unmatched. This CDR3 is 14 amino acids long. Germline CDR1 and CDR2: SGHVS and FQNEAQ. CDR3 in amino acids: CASSLNRGQSPLHF. DNA of the CDR3: TGTGCCAGCAGCTTAAACAGGGGGCAATCACCCCTCCACTTT.